The clone carrying this T cell receptor (beta chain) was observed a handful of times. The assay was immunoSEQ multiplex PCR, and TCRdb's table has in-frame clones only and misses some. The table has 8,500 to 10,000 clones, 79% seen once. The germline V and J ends were trimmed by 4 bases and 1 base, with 9 bases remaining between them. Germline V gives CDR1 SGDLS, CDR2 YYNGEE. The CDR3 loop spans 13 amino acids. The data derive from a study of immune evolution from preneoplasia to lung adenocarcinoma. This chain uses TRBV9 with TRBJ2-7; tentatively, D is TRBD1 (5 bases). This clonotype was obtained from an older person with lung adenocarcinoma. Sequencing was carried out using FFPE lung adenocarcinoma in situ tissue. CDR3 nucleotides: TGTGCCAGCAGCCGGACACATTCCTACGAGCAGTACTTC. Amino acids: CASSRTHSYEQYF.